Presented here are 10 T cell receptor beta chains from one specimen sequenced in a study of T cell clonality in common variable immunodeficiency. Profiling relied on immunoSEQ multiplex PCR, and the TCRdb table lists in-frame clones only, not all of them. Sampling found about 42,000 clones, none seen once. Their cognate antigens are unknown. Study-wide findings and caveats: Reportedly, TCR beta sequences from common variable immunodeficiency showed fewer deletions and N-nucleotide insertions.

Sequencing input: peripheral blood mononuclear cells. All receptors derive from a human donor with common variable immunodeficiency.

The DNA read from the CDR3 is TGTGCCAGCAGCCGCGGACTAGCGGGGGCCTACGAG. It encodes CASSRGLAGAYE. The whole CDR3 region reads CASSRGLAGAYEQYF. The chain employs TRBV13 and TRBJ2-7; TRBD2 agrees at 13 bases. The observed sequence ends 3 residues before the CDR3 terminus, with the missing tail filled in from the germline J gene. CDR3 length equals 15 residues. Germline lookup yields CDR1 PRHDT and CDR2 FYEKMQ (reference sequence). With 5 bases clipped from V and 2 bases from J, the junction kept 3 bases outside the gene matches.

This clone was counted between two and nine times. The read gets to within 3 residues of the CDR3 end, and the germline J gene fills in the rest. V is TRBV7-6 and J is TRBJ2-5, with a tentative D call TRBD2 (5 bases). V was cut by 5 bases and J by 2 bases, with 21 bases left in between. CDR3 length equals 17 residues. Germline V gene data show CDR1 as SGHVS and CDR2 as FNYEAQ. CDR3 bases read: TGTGCCAGCAGCGGCCCAAGGGTGCTAGCAGTACAAGAGACC. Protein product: CASSGPRVLAVQET. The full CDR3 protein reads CASSGPRVLAVQETQYF.

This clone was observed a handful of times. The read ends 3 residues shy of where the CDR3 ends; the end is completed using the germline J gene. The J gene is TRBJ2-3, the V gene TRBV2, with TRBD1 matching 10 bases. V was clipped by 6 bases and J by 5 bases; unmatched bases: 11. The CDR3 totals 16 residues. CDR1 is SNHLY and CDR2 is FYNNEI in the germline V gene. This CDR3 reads CASSRRGQGGIDTQYF. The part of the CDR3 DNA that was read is TGTGCCAGCAGCCGCCGCGGACAGGGGGGGATAGATACG.

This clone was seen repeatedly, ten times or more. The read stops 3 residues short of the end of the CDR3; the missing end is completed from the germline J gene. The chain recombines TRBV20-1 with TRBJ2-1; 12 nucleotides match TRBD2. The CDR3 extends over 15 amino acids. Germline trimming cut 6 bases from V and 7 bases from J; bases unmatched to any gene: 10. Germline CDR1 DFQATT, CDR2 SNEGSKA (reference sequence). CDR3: CSAPETSGRTNEQFF. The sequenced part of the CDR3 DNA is TGCAGTGCCCCCGAGACTAGCGGGAGAACAAATGAG.

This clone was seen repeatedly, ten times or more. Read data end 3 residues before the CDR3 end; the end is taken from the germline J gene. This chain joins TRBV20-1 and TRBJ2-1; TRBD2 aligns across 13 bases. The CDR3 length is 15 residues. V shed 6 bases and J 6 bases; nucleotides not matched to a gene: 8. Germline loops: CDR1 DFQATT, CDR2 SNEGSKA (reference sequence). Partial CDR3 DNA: TGCAGTGCCCCCGAACTAGCGGGGGGGCGCAATGAG. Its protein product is CSAPELAGGRNE. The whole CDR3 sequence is CSAPELAGGRNEQFF.

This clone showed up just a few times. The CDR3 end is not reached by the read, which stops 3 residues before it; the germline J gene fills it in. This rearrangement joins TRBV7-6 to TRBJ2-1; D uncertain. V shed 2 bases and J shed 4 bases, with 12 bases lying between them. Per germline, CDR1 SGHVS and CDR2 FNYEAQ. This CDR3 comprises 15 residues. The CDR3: CASSLITERYNEQFF. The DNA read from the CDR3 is TGTGCCAGCAGCTTAATTACAGAACGATACAATGAG.

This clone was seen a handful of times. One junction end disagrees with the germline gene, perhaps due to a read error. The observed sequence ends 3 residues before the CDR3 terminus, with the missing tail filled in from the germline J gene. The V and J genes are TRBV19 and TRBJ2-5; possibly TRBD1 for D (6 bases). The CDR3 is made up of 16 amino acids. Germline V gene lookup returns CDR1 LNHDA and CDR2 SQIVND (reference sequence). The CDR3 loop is CASSIRTVALQVTQYF. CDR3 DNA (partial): TGTGCCAGTAGTATAAGGACAGTCGCCCTTCAAGTGACC.

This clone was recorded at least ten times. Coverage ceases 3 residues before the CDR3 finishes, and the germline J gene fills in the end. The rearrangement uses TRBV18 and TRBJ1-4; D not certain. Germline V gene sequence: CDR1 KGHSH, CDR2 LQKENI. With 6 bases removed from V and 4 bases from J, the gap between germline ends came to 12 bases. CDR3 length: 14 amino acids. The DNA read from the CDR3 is TGTGCCAGCTCCCCGGAGCAGGTTAATGAAAAA. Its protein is CASSPEQVNEK. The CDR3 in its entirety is CASSPEQVNEKLFF. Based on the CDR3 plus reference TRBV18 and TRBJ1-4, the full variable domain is NAGVMQNPRHLVRRRGQEARLRCSPMKGHSHVYWYRQLPEEGLKFMVYLQKENIIDESGMPKERFSAEFPKEGPSILRIQQVVRGDSAAYFCASSPEQVNEKLFFGSGTQLSVL.

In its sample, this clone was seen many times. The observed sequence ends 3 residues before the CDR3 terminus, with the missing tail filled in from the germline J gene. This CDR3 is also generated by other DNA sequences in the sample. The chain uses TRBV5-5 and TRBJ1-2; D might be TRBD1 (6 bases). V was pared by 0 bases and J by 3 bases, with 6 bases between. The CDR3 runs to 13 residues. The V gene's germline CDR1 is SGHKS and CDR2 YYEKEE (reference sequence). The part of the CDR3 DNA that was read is TGTGCCAGCAGCTTGGGGACAGACTATGGC. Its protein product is CASSLGTDYG. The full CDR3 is CASSLGTDYGYTF. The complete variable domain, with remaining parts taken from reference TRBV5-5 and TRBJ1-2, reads DAGVTQSPTHLIKTRGQQVTLRCSPISGHKSVSWYQQVLGQGPQFIFQYYEKEERGRGNFPDRFSARQFPNYSSELNVNALLLGDSALYLCASSLGTDYGYTFGSGTRLTVV.

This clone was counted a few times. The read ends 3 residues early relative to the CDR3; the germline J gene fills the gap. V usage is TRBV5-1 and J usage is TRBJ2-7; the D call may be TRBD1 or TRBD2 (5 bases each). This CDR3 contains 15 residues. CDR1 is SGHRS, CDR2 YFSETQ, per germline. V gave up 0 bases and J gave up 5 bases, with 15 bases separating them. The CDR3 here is CASSLVPGRGDEQYF. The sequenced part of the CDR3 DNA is TGCGCCAGCAGCTTGGTCCCCGGCAGAGGGGACGAG.